The 18 T cell receptor beta chains reported below all come from one sample, sequenced in a study of T cells in Graves' hyperthyroidism and ophthalmopathy. Researchers amplified the TCR beta CDR3 regions from RNA transcripts. HTBI primers were employed in a first-round RT-PCR of the TCR CDR3. Using its own MiXCR run on the multiplex PCR reads, TCRdb lists one record per CDR3 protein. In the table there are around 300,000 distinct CDR3 sequences, about 15% of which are singletons. Sequenced input: blood. These receptors were taken from a woman aged 50 to 60 with Graves' hyperthyroidism that later progressed to Graves' ophthalmopathy.

This clonotype was counted at least ten times. The chain has TRBV20-1 and TRBJ2-3, with TRBD2 matching 10 bases. The CDR3 spans 15 residues. The V and J ends lost 6 bases and 6 bases, in that order; junction bases with no gene match: 12. CDR1 and CDR2 from the germline V gene are DFQATT and SNEGSKA (reference sequence). The CDR3 DNA reads TGCAGTGCGACATTACCTAGCGGGAGTGGGGATACGCAGTATTTT. Translation: CSATLPSGSGDTQYF.

This CDR3 reads CASSGGPKQQFF. The CDR3, as DNA: TGTGCCAGCAGTGGGGGACCGAAGCAACAGTTCTTC. V and J are TRBV2 and TRBJ2-1; D could derive from TRBD1 or TRBD2 (5 bases each). Per the germline V gene, CDR1 is SNHLY and CDR2 is FYNNEI. This CDR3 has 12 amino acids. V was pared by 4 bases and J by 13 bases, with 14 bases between.

Many counts were recorded for this clonotype. The chain's CDR3 is CASSLPTSGGVSYNEQFF. The CDR3 coding sequence is TGTGCCAGCAGCTTACCGACTAGCGGGGGGGTCTCCTACAATGAGCAGTTCTTC. The genes are TRBV7-9 and TRBJ2-1; 14 bases line up with TRBD2. The CDR3 covers 18 residues. Germline loops: CDR1 SEHNR, CDR2 FQNEAQ (reference sequence). The V gene end was trimmed by 2 bases and the J gene end by 0 bases; junction bases not matched to a gene: 3.

This clonotype came up many times. The chain recombines TRBV7-6 with TRBJ2-3, with D possibly TRBD2 on 5 matching bases. Trimming took 1 base from V and 4 from J, leaving 15 bases between them. Per germline, CDR1 SGHVS and CDR2 FNYEAQ. The CDR3 sequence is 16 residues long. The CDR3: CASSLEVTAVADTQYF. Written as DNA, the CDR3 is TGTGCCAGCAGCTTAGAAGTTACAGCGGTCGCAGATACGCAGTATTTT. Combining the CDR3 with reference TRBV7-6 and TRBJ2-3 gives the whole variable domain GAGVSQSPRYKVTKRGQDVALRCDPISGHVSLYWYRQALGQGPEFLTYFNYEAQQDKSGLPNDRFSAERPEGSISTLTIQRTEQRDSAMYRCASSLEVTAVADTQYFGPGTRLTVL.

The J gene is TRBJ1-5, the V gene TRBV10-3, with D hard to call. Between the trimmed V and J ends, which lost 2 bases and 0 bases, there was a span of 8 bases. Germline V gives CDR1 ENHRY, CDR2 SYGVKD. The CDR3 extends over 15 amino acids. This CDR3 is CAISEGRSSNQPQHF. CDR3 DNA sequence: TGTGCCATCAGTGAGGGGAGGTCTAGCAATCAGCCCCAGCATTTT.

The CDR3 DNA sequence: TGTGCCAGCAGCTTATTTCGGGCTAGCGGGAGCTCAGATACGCAGTATTTT. It yields the protein CASSLFRASGSSDTQYF. The rearrangement links TRBV7-9 to TRBJ2-3; TRBD2 aligns across 10 bases. V gave up 2 bases and J gave up 4 bases; unmatched junction bases: 9. Germline values: CDR1 SEHNR, CDR2 FQNEAQ (reference sequence). The CDR3 is 17 residues long.

About this clonotype itself: A read error may explain this, as a much larger clone is one base away. This chain connects TRBV7-2 to TRBJ2-1; D is possibly TRBD2 (6 bases). Germline V gives CDR1 SGHTA, CDR2 FQGNSA. Trimming cost V 5 bases and J 6 bases, with 17 bases left between them. The CDR3 has 15 amino acids. CDR3 DNA: TGTGCCAGCAGCCCATGGGACTCGATAAGCAATGAGCAGTTCTTC. This gives the protein CASSPWDSISNEQFF.

This clonotype was observed a handful of times. CDR3 in amino acids: CAWRGTDRPYEQYF. The CDR3 DNA reads as TGTGCCTGGCGAGGGACAGACAGACCCTACGAGCAGTACTTC. The chain couples TRBV30 to TRBJ2-7; 7 nucleotides line up with TRBD1. This CDR3 spans 14 amino acids. From germline, CDR1 is GTSNPN and CDR2 SVGIG (reference sequence). V lost 5 bases, J lost 2 bases, and 9 bases stayed unmatched.

This clonotype was seen at least ten times. The V call is TRBV24-1, the J call TRBJ2-1; 9 positions match TRBD2. The CDR3 length is 14 residues. The germline V gene encodes CDR1 KGHDR and CDR2 SFDVKD. The trim removed 6 bases at V and 6 bases at J, leaving 5 bases unmatched. CDR3 coding DNA: TGTGCCACCAGTCTAGCGGGACAAGTCAATGAGCAGTTCTTC. Protein: CATSLAGQVNEQFF.

The chain is built from TRBV19 and TRBJ2-7; weak D call: TRBD2 (5 bases). This CDR3 contains 13 residues. Germline values: CDR1 LNHDA, CDR2 SQIVND (reference sequence). V was cut by 1 base and J by 3 bases, with 7 bases left in between. The CDR3 DNA reads TGTGCCAGTAGTATAGGAGGAGGCTACGAGCAGTACTTC. It codes for CASSIGGGYEQYF.

This clonotype was picked up a small number of times. The chain combines TRBV19 with TRBJ2-3; 8 bases are shared with TRBD2. The CDR3 totals 14 residues. Germline V CDR1 and CDR2: LNHDA, SQIVND (reference sequence). V lost 7 bases and J lost 2; bases outside the gene matches: 5. CDR3 residues: CASNPGLVTDTQYF. The CDR3 DNA sequence: TGTGCCAGTAACCCGGGACTAGTCACAGATACGCAGTATTTT.

This clonotype showed up many times. The chain links TRBV5-1 to TRBJ2-1, with D perhaps TRBD2 (6 bases). V dropped 0 bases and J dropped 8 bases, with 18 bases sitting between them. Germline V gene data show CDR1 as SGHRS and CDR2 as YFSETQ. This CDR3 is 16 amino acids long. This CDR3 is CASSLDGGESHYEQFF. As DNA, the CDR3 is TGCGCCAGCAGCTTGGATGGAGGGGAATCTCACTATGAGCAGTTCTTC. The variable domain in full, completed from reference TRBV5-1 and TRBJ2-1, reads KAGVTQTPRYLIKTRGQQVTLSCSPISGHRSVSWYQQTPGQGLQFLFEYFSETQRNKGNFPGRFSGRQFSNSRSEMNVSTLELGDSALYLCASSLDGGESHYEQFFGPGTRLTVL.

The CDR3 coding sequence is TGTGCCAGCAGCTGGCCGGGGGCGGGCAATGAGCAGTTCTTC. This gives the protein CASSWPGAGNEQFF. The V and J genes are TRBV5-4 and TRBJ2-1; the D gene could be TRBD1 or TRBD2 (6 bases each). V dropped 3 bases and J dropped 6 bases, with 13 bases sitting between them. Germline assignment: CDR1 SGHNT and CDR2 YYREEE (reference sequence). The CDR3 has 14 amino acids. Variable domain in full (rest from reference TRBV5-4 and TRBJ2-1): ETGVTQSPTHLIKTRGQQVTLRCSSQSGHNTVSWYQQALGQGPQFIFQYYREEENGRGNFPPRFSGLQFPNYSSELNVNALELDDSALYLCASSWPGAGNEQFFGPGTRLTVL.

In this sample, this clonotype turned up once. A much larger clone lies a single base off, so this may be a read error. The CDR3 loop is CASSGGIPPYYGYTF. CDR3 nucleotide sequence: TGCGCCAGCAGTGGGGGTATCCCGCCCTACTATGGCTACACCTTC. The chain recombines TRBV10-2 with TRBJ1-2; D is unresolved. The CDR3 extends over 15 amino acids. V dropped 4 bases and J dropped 3 bases, with 15 bases sitting between them. Germline assignment: CDR1 WSHSY and CDR2 SAAADI.

This clonotype was seen a handful of times. This chain connects TRBV6-1 to TRBJ2-7; tentative D call: TRBD1 (6 bases). The CDR3 extends over 15 amino acids. V shed 6 bases and J shed 5 bases, with 20 bases lying between them. Per the germline V gene, CDR1 is MNHNS and CDR2 is SASEGT. The CDR3 region is CASSPGARDTHEQYF. DNA of the CDR3: TGTGCCAGCAGCCCAGGCGCCCGGGACACCCACGAGCAGTACTTC.

The rearrangement joins TRBV2 to TRBJ2-5; 8 nucleotides match TRBD2. V was pared by 3 bases and J by 4 bases, with 7 bases of the junction left unmatched. CDR3 size: 15 residues. CDR1 and CDR2 from the germline V gene are SNHLY and FYNNEI. The DNA of the CDR3 is TGTGCCAGCAGTGAGGAGTCGGGAGGGGGAGAGACCCAGTACTTC. This codes for CASSEESGGGETQYF.

This clonotype was found once. This clone may be a read error of a much larger clone one base away. CDR3 region: CASRREWVYTF. The CDR3 bases are TGTGCCAGCAGGAGAGAGTGGGTCTACACCTTC. This sequence joins TRBV2 and TRBJ1-2; no clear D gene. The CDR3 extends over 11 amino acids. Looked up from germline, CDR1 is SNHLY and CDR2 is FYNNEI. Between the trimmed V and J ends, which lost 6 bases and 10 bases, there was a span of 12 bases.

This clonotype was observed many times. The rearrangement uses TRBV28 and TRBJ2-5; tentatively, D is TRBD2 (6 bases). CDR3 length equals 14 residues. CDR1 and CDR2 (germline): MDHEN, SYDVKM. Trimming left V 6 bases short and J 9 bases short, with 20 bases between. In nucleotides, the CDR3 is TGTGCCAGCAGCCCCGTGGTAGCGGTCTCCCCCCAGTACTTC. It translates to CASSPVVAVSPQYF.